Listed here are 16 T cell receptor beta chains from one sample, sequenced in a study of OX40 agonist ivuxolimab in advanced cancers. Clones were sequenced by immunoSEQ multiplex PCR, and TCRdb holds only the in-frame ones, with some missing. The table includes about 86,000 clones, approximately 90% detected once. This material consisted of CD4+ or CD8+ T cells sorted from blood, taken in a trial of the OX40 agonist ivuxolimab. These TCRs come from an adult with an advanced solid tumor such as melanoma, head and neck, liver or kidney cancer.

The J gene is TRBJ1-2, the V gene TRBV28; D call uncertain. V lost 5 bases and J 5 bases, leaving 9 bases between the germline ends. Germline V lookup: CDR1 MDHEN, CDR2 SYDVKM. The CDR3 spans 12 residues. CDR3 bases: TGTGCCAGCAGTCAAACGGTATATGGCTACACCTTC. Its translation is CASSQTVYGYTF.

The rearrangement uses TRBV7-9 and TRBJ2-7; D might be TRBD2 (6 bases). Germline CDR1 reads SEHNR; CDR2 reads FQNEAQ (reference sequence). The V and J ends lost 1 base and 5 bases respectively, with 12 bases between them. The CDR3 sequence is 14 residues long. The CDR3 nucleotides are TGTGCCAGCAGCTTAGGGGGACTTTCCAACGAGCAGTACTTC. Translating gives CASSLGGLSNEQYF.

The chain has TRBV19 and TRBJ1-1, with 7 bases matching TRBD1. The V gene's germline CDR1 is LNHDA and CDR2 SQIVND (reference sequence). The CDR3 covers 15 residues. J gave up 0 bases and V 8 bases, and 9 bases lay outside the gene matches. The CDR3 spells CASRQGRGLNTEAFF. The CDR3, as DNA: TGTGCCAGTCGACAGGGCAGGGGGTTGAACACTGAAGCTTTCTTT.

This clone has a single count. This sequence joins TRBV6-1 and TRBJ2-3; the D call may be TRBD1 or TRBD2 (6 bases each). Germline loops: CDR1 MNHNS, CDR2 SASEGT. This CDR3 has 13 residues. V was pared by 4 bases and J by 6 bases, with 11 bases between. The CDR3 sequence: CASSVRRGDTQYF. The CDR3 DNA reads as TGTGCCAGCAGTGTTCGGAGGGGGGATACGCAGTATTTT.

The CDR3 here is CASTRGNSNQPQHF. The CDR3 DNA follows: TGTGCCAGTACGCGGGGGAATAGCAATCAGCCCCAGCATTTT. V and J are TRBV19 and TRBJ1-5; possible D gene TRBD1, 5 bases. This CDR3 spans 14 amino acids. V was shortened by 7 bases and J by 0 bases, with 10 bases between the two germline ends. The germline gives CDR1 LNHDA, CDR2 SQIVND (reference sequence).

This clone was seen just once. The chain has TRBV18 and TRBJ2-7, with D possibly TRBD1 on 7 matching bases. The V gene lost 2 bases and the J gene lost 4 bases, with 15 bases spanning the gap. The CDR3 runs to 15 residues. Germline CDR1 KGHSH, CDR2 LQKENI. The CDR3 reads CASSPGRGERYEQYF. The CDR3 DNA reads TGTGCCAGCTCACCAGGCAGGGGGGAGAGATACGAGCAGTACTTC.

This clone was counted a single time. The rearrangement links TRBV6-5 to TRBJ1-1, with D tentatively TRBD1 (5 bases). V was shortened by 10 bases and J by 8 bases, with 14 bases between the two germline ends. The CDR3 spans 11 residues. The germline V gene encodes CDR1 MNHEY and CDR2 SVGAGI. The DNA for the CDR3 is TGTGCCACCTCCCGGAGGGGAGAAGCTTTCTTT. It yields the protein CATSRRGEAFF.

The chain joins TRBV10-3 to TRBJ1-5; D unclear. This CDR3 region has 13 residues. Germline assignment: CDR1 ENHRY and CDR2 SYGVKD. The germline V and J ends were trimmed by 6 bases and 5 bases, with 11 bases remaining between them. Here the CDR3 DNA reads TGTGCCATCAGAGAGGGCGTGGATCAGCCCCAGCATTTT. Translating gives CAIREGVDQPQHF.

The J gene is TRBJ2-5, the V gene TRBV6-1, with unresolved D. The CDR3 covers 10 residues. The germline V and J ends were trimmed by 1 base and 6 bases, with 0 bases remaining between them. From germline, CDR1 is MNHNS and CDR2 SASEGT. As DNA, the CDR3 is TGTGCCAGCAGTGAAGAGACCCAGTACTTC. This codes for CASSEETQYF.

This CDR3 is CASSLRQDNEQFF. CDR3 bases: TGTGCCAGCAGCTTGAGGCAAGACAATGAGCAGTTCTTC. This chain links TRBV7-9 with TRBJ2-1, with D unresolved. Trimming left V 3 bases short and J 5 bases short, with 8 bases between. This CDR3 spans 13 amino acids. Germline assignment: CDR1 SEHNR and CDR2 FQNEAQ (reference sequence).

The chain links TRBV6-1 to TRBJ1-5; D gene ambiguous. The CDR3 has 14 amino acids. The ends were cut back, 5 bases at V and 1 base at J, with 9 bases in the middle. From germline, CDR1 is MNHNS and CDR2 SASEGT. The CDR3: CASSTRRSNQPQHF. CDR3 nucleotides: TGTGCCAGCAGTACCCGAAGGAGCAATCAGCCCCAGCATTTT.

This chain links TRBV9 with TRBJ2-1, with 10 bases identical to TRBD2. Germline-derived CDR1 and CDR2 are SGDLS and YYNGEE. V was pared by 0 bases and J by 4 bases, with 4 bases of the junction left unmatched. The CDR3 has 16 residues. The DNA of the CDR3 is TGTGCCAGCAGCGTAGGAGCGGGAGGGGGGTACAATGAGCAGTTCTTC. Protein sequence: CASSVGAGGGYNEQFF.

V usage is TRBV28 and J usage is TRBJ1-2; D gene uncertain. CDR1 is MDHEN and CDR2 is SYDVKM in the germline V gene. The CDR3 consists of 11 residues. V was cut by 8 bases and J by 4 bases, with 8 bases left in between. CDR3 region: CASQKGYGYTF. The CDR3 DNA follows: TGTGCCAGCCAGAAGGGCTATGGCTACACCTTC.

CDR3 coding DNA: TGTGCCTGGGCGCAAGACCGATCGGGGCAGTTCTTC. Protein sequence: CAWAQDRSGQFF. The chain joins TRBV30 to TRBJ2-1, with D unresolved. V was shortened by 5 bases and J by 12 bases, with 17 bases between the two germline ends. Germline loops: CDR1 GTSNPN, CDR2 SVGIG (reference sequence). The CDR3 totals 12 residues.

The V and J genes are TRBV7-2 and TRBJ1-2; TRBD1 might be the D (6 bases). V gave up 1 base and J gave up 5 bases, with 8 bases separating them. Germline V gene sequence: CDR1 SGHTA, CDR2 FQGNSA. The CDR3 is made up of 13 amino acids. CDR3 DNA sequence: TGTGCCAGCAGCTTAGACAGGGCGTATGGCTACACCTTC. It yields the protein CASSLDRAYGYTF.

The genes are TRBV4-2 and TRBJ2-1; the D is unclear. Germline V lookup: CDR1 LGHNA, CDR2 YNFKEQ. V was cut by 1 base and J by 9 bases, with 19 bases left in between. The CDR3 sequence is 16 residues long. Here the CDR3 reads CASSQVTGSKVGEQFF. CDR3 DNA sequence: TGTGCCAGCAGCCAAGTTACTGGTAGTAAGGTCGGTGAGCAGTTCTTC.